The 20 T cell receptor beta chains in this list originate from one sample, sequenced in a study of cytomegalovirus exposure and HLA in healthy donors (TCRdb year 2017). The library was produced with the immunoSEQ multiplex PCR assay. For the multiplex PCR, a mixture combining 60 forward primers for TCR Vbeta segments and 13 reverse primers for TCR Jbeta segments was used. TCRdb's version of the immuneACCESS table is confined to in-frame rearrangements and falls short of the full clone set. An unresolved V gene accounts for under half of the shortfall where checked; the remainder is of unknown origin. Here the sample has 200,000 to 250,000 clones; 80% to 85% occur a single time. The top ten hold under 0.85% of the sample. Sequencing was carried out using PBMCs. The receptors were gathered from a boy aged 2 to 9 in good health and CMV-seronegative.

To note about this clone: Other DNA sequences in the sample encode the same CDR3. The V and J genes are TRBV7-2 and TRBJ2-7; D not certain. CDR1 SGHTA and CDR2 FQGNSA come from the germline V gene. V was cut by 2 bases and J by 4 bases, with 6 bases left in between. The CDR3 consists of 12 residues. CDR3 sequence: CASSLSRYEQYF. The CDR3 DNA follows: TGTGCCAGCAGCTTATCCAGATACGAGCAGTACTTC.

The rearrangement uses TRBV29-1 and TRBJ2-1, with a tentative D call TRBD1 (5 bases). CDR3 length equals 15 residues. With 4 bases removed from V and 4 bases from J, the gap between germline ends came to 17 bases. CDR1 and CDR2 (germline): SQVTM, ANQGSEA. CDR3 sequence: CSVVPDSRVYNEQFF. DNA of the CDR3: TGCAGCGTTGTTCCAGACAGCCGGGTTTACAATGAGCAGTTCTTC.

The V and J genes are TRBV27 and TRBJ1-4; D perhaps matches TRBD1 (5 bases). With 0 bases removed from V and 7 bases from J, the gap between germline ends came to 12 bases. Germline-derived CDR1 and CDR2 are MNHEY and SMNVEV (reference sequence). The CDR3 runs 15 residues. This chain's CDR3 is CASSLSQGGVEKLFF. The CDR3, as DNA: TGTGCCAGCAGTTTATCCCAGGGAGGGGTTGAAAAACTGTTTTTT.

The chain has TRBV4-1 and TRBJ2-3, with a possible D match to TRBD2 (5 bases). This CDR3 has 14 residues. Germline CDR1 is MGHRA and CDR2 is YSYEKL. The V end was cut by 4 bases, the J end by 0 bases, with 8 bases between. In DNA form, the CDR3 reads TGCGCCAGCAGCCTGAGGACTAGCACAGATACGCAGTATTTT. This sequence encodes CASSLRTSTDTQYF.

CDR3 residues: CASNPPSGNTEAFF. In nucleotides, the CDR3 is TGTGCCAGCAATCCGCCCTCAGGGAACACTGAAGCTTTCTTT. V is TRBV6-5 and J is TRBJ1-1; D not resolved. Germline assignment: CDR1 MNHEY and CDR2 SVGAGI. The CDR3 has 14 residues. V was cut by 7 bases and J by 1 base, with 13 bases left in between.

The chain's CDR3 is CASSLGQEGNTGELFF. The CDR3 DNA is TGTGCCAGCAGCTTGGGACAGGAGGGGAACACCGGGGAGCTGTTTTTT. This chain joins TRBV11-2 and TRBJ2-2; 8 bases map to TRBD1. The V gene end was trimmed by 3 bases and the J gene end by 1 base; junction bases not matched to a gene: 4. Per germline, CDR1 SGHAT and CDR2 FQNNGV. The CDR3 runs to 16 residues.

This chain links TRBV19 with TRBJ2-1; 8 nucleotides agree with TRBD2. V was clipped by 4 bases and J by 2 bases; unmatched bases: 4. The CDR3 is made up of 15 amino acids. Germline V gives CDR1 LNHDA, CDR2 SQIVND (reference sequence). The CDR3 reads CASSTSGFAYNEQFF. In nucleotides, the CDR3 is TGTGCCAGTAGTACTAGCGGGTTCGCCTACAATGAGCAGTTCTTC.

The V call is TRBV9, the J call TRBJ1-1, with 8 bases identical to TRBD1. Germline V CDR1 and CDR2: SGDLS, YYNGEE. V was pared by 3 bases and J by 2 bases, with 6 bases of the junction left unmatched. This CDR3 is built from 15 residues. CDR3 DNA: TGTGCCAGCAGCGCGTTCGACAGGGGAAACACTGAAGCTTTCTTT. It codes for CASSAFDRGNTEAFF.

The DNA of the CDR3 is TGTGCCAGCAGCCCAGCCGGGACTCAGGACTATGGCTACACCTTC. Protein: CASSPAGTQDYGYTF. The J gene is TRBJ1-2, the V gene TRBV7-3; a possible D gene is TRBD1 (5 bases). In germline, CDR1 is SGHTA, CDR2 FQGTGA. V lost 5 bases and J 3 bases, leaving 16 bases between the germline ends. The CDR3 has 15 amino acids.

This clone was observed a single time. This sequence joins TRBV7-9 and TRBJ2-2; TRBD1 matches at 10 bases. The CDR3 contains 16 residues. J lost 4 bases, V lost 5 bases, and 7 bases had no gene match. CDR1 and CDR2 (germline): SEHNR, FQNEAQ (reference sequence). CDR3 sequence (DNA): TGTGCCAGCAGCCCCGGGACAGGGGTCGGCACCGGGGAGCTGTTTTTT. Protein product: CASSPGTGVGTGELFF.

The chain recombines TRBV12-5 with TRBJ1-5; D gene ambiguous. CDR3 length: 16 residues. Per the germline V gene, CDR1 is LGHNT and CDR2 is FRNRAP. Trimming shortened V by 2 bases and J by 0 bases, and 11 bases separated the two germline ends. The CDR3 spells CASGLTVPYSNQPQHF. In nucleotides, the CDR3 is TGTGCTAGTGGTTTGACGGTTCCCTATAGCAATCAGCCCCAGCATTTT.

The V gene is TRBV30, the J gene TRBJ2-2; tentatively, D is TRBD1 (5 bases). Trimming took 8 bases from V and 4 from J, leaving 26 bases between them. The CDR3 consists of 17 residues. Germline V gene data show CDR1 as GTSNPN and CDR2 as SVGIG (reference sequence). The CDR3 nucleotides read TGTGCCGGGAACCCACGGAGAACATCAGGGTTCACCGGGGAGCTGTTTTTT. This codes for CAGNPRRTSGFTGELFF. The full variable domain, with the rest looked up from reference TRBV30 and TRBJ2-2, is SQTIHQWPATLVQPVGSPLSLECTVEGTSNPNLYWYRQAAGRGLQLLFYSVGIGQISSEVPQNLSASRPQDRQFILSSKKLLLSDSGFYLCAGNPRRTSGFTGELFFGEGSRLTVL.

This chain links TRBV6-4 with TRBJ2-3; D is perhaps TRBD1 (5 bases). This CDR3 spans 15 amino acids. CDR1 is MRHNA and CDR2 is SNTAGT in the germline V gene. Between the trimmed V and J ends, which lost 2 bases and 1 base, there was a span of 10 bases. The CDR3 sequence is CASSDEGRGTDTQYF. In DNA form, the CDR3 reads TGTGCCAGCAGTGACGAAGGCAGGGGCACAGATACGCAGTATTTT.

The J gene is TRBJ1-5, the V gene TRBV27; tentative D call: TRBD1 (6 bases). Trimming stripped 6 bases from V and 5 bases from J, with 14 bases between. This CDR3 is built from 14 residues. Germline lookup yields CDR1 MNHEY and CDR2 SMNVEV (reference sequence). Here the CDR3 reads CASSSGGAYQPQHF. The CDR3 DNA sequence: TGTGCCAGCAGCTCCGGGGGGGCTTATCAGCCCCAGCATTTT.

The chain joins TRBV5-6 to TRBJ2-7; maybe TRBD2 (5 bases). V was trimmed by 4 bases and J by 3 bases, leaving 17 bases between them. The length of the CDR3 is 15 residues. Germline V gene sequence: CDR1 SGHDT, CDR2 YYEEEE. The CDR3 DNA follows: TGTGCCAGCAGCCGGCGGGCAGAAATTTTCTACGAGCAGTACTTC. As protein: CASSRRAEIFYEQYF.

The CDR3 spells CASSSDRRSGNTIYF. The CDR3 DNA reads TGCGCCAGCAGTTCTGACAGGCGTTCTGGAAACACCATATATTTT. The chain is built from TRBV5-1 and TRBJ1-3; the D gene is possibly TRBD1 (6 bases). The CDR3 is made up of 15 amino acids. Trimming took off 5 bases at V and 1 base at J, with 13 bases between the two ends. CDR1 is SGHRS, CDR2 YFSETQ, per germline. The full variable domain, its missing parts supplied by reference TRBV5-1 and TRBJ1-3, is KAGVTQTPRYLIKTRGQQVTLSCSPISGHRSVSWYQQTPGQGLQFLFEYFSETQRNKGNFPGRFSGRQFSNSRSEMNVSTLELGDSALYLCASSSDRRSGNTIYFGEGSWLTVV.

CDR3 in DNA: TGCGCCAGCAGCTTGACAGGGGCGACCTATGGCTACACCTTC. This codes for CASSLTGATYGYTF. The J gene is TRBJ1-2, the V gene TRBV5-1; 7 bases fit TRBD1. The CDR3 contains 14 residues. The trim removed 1 base at V and 4 bases at J, leaving 4 bases unmatched. Germline CDR1 and CDR2: SGHRS and YFSETQ.

The rearrangement links TRBV7-7 to TRBJ2-5; 9 positions agree with TRBD2. CDR3 length: 14 residues. Germline V gene data show CDR1 as SSHAT and CDR2 as FNYEAQ (reference sequence). This chain's CDR3 is CASSSGDFQETQYF. CDR3 sequence (DNA): TGTGCTTCTTCTAGCGGGGATTTCCAAGAGACCCAGTACTTC.

The chain employs TRBV6-6 and TRBJ1-1, with D hard to call. The CDR3 has 12 residues. Between the trimmed V and J ends, which lost 2 bases and 7 bases, there was a span of 8 bases. Germline assignment: CDR1 MNHNY and CDR2 SVGAGI (reference sequence). The CDR3 DNA reads TGTGCCAGCAGTTACGGTAACGGTGAAGCTTTCTTT. The encoded protein is CASSYGNGEAFF.

CDR3 DNA sequence: TGTGCCAGCAGCCCTGGGACAGGGGGTGTTCAGCCCCAGCATTTT. Translation: CASSPGTGGVQPQHF. The rearrangement links TRBV27 to TRBJ1-5, with 11 positions matching TRBD1. The J segment lost 6 bases and the V segment lost 6 bases, leaving 7 bases of the junction unmatched. The CDR3 sequence is 15 residues long. CDR1 and CDR2 (germline): MNHEY, SMNVEV (reference sequence).